The rows below give T cell receptor beta chains drawn from one sample of a study of blood T cell repertoires in COVID-19. Sequencing used immunoSEQ multiplex PCR; TCRdb keeps in-frame clones, though not all of them. This sample yields 25,000 or so clones, of which about 83% are seen a single time; almost 25% belongs to the top ten. The sample comprised peripheral blood. These receptors were taken from a human donor in a cohort sampled during active COVID-19. The CDR3 runs from the conserved cysteine through the conserved F or W. Fields, in order: V gene, J gene, D gene, clone size, CDR3 protein, CDR3 DNA. A D gene is named only where the DNA matches it firmly. Clone size is given for some rows only: seen once, a few or many times, or a class if the clone is expanded.

TRBV27	TRBJ2-3	TRBD2	-	CASSLWGLAGGSVADTQYF	TGTGCCAGCAGTTTATGGGGACTAGCGGGAGGGTCGGTCGCAGATACGCAGTATTTT
TRBV6-5	TRBJ2-2	-	-	CASSLLGATGELFF	TGTGCCAGCAGCCTCCTGGGGGCGACCGGGGAGCTGTTTTTT
TRBV7-2	TRBJ2-2	-	-	CASSARGAGELFF	TGTGCCAGCAGCGCCAGGGGCGCCGGGGAGCTGTTTTTT
TRBV27	TRBJ1-2	TRBD1	-	CASGPGTGDGYTF	TGTGCCAGCGGCCCCGGGACAGGGGATGGCTACACCTTC
TRBV11-3	TRBJ2-2	-	-	CASSPTPEGAGELFF	TGTGCCAGCAGTCCGACTCCAGAGGGGGCCGGGGAGCTGTTTTTT
TRBV7-8	TRBJ1-3	-	-	CASSLFIEGDGNTIYF	TGTGCCAGCAGCTTATTCATTGAGGGTGACGGAAACACCATATATTTT
TRBV27	TRBJ2-3	-	-	CASSEGQTSTDTQYF	TGTGCCAGCAGTGAGGGTCAAACTAGCACAGATACGCAGTATTTT
TRBV7-2	TRBJ1-2	TRBD1	-	CASSSDRQGGGYTF	TGTGCCAGCAGCTCAGACCGACAGGGAGGTGGCTACACCTTC
TRBV6-5	TRBJ2-6	-	-	CASSYGAADGANVLTF	TGTGCCAGCAGTTACGGGGCAGCAGATGGGGCCAACGTCCTGACTTTC
TRBV29-1	TRBJ2-3	-	-	CSVELEGGKSPDTQYF	TGCAGCGTGGAGCTTGAAGGGGGTAAGAGCCCAGATACGCAGTATTTT
TRBV5-4	TRBJ2-7	TRBD2	-	CASSLFTGGPYEQYF	TGTGCCAGCAGCTTGTTCACGGGAGGGCCGTACGAGCAGTACTTC
TRBV19	TRBJ2-5	TRBD2	-	CASSKSLAGVPRTQYF	TGTGCCAGTAGTAAATCGCTAGCGGGAGTCCCTAGGACCCAGTACTTC
TRBV5-4	TRBJ2-7	TRBD2	-	CASSLDGLARDYEQYF	TGTGCCAGCAGCTTGGACGGACTAGCCAGGGACTACGAGCAGTACTTC
TRBV2	TRBJ2-2	-	once	CASRGPHVANTGELFF	TGTGCCAGCAGGGGGCCTCATGTGGCAAACACCGGGGAGCTGTTTTTT
TRBV11-2	TRBJ1-5	-	-	CASSLGAGINQPQHF	TGTGCCAGCAGCTTAGGGGCAGGAATCAATCAGCCCCAGCATTTT